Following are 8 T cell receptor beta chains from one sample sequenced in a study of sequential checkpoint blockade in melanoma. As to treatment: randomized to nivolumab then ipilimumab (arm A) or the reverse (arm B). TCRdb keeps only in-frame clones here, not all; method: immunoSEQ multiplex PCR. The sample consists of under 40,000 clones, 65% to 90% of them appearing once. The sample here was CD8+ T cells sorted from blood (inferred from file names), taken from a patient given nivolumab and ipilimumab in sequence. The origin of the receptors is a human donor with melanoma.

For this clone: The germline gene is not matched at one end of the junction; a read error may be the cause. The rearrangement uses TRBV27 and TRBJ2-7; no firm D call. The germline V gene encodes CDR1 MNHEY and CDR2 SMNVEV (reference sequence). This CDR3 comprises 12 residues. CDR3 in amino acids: CASSLVPGERYF. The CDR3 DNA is TGTGCCAGCAGTTTGGTCCCTGGAGAGCGGTACTTC.

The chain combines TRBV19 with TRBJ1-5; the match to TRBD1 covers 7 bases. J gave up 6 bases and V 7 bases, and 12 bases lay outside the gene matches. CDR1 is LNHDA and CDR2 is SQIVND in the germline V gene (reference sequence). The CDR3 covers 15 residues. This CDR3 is CASKGHRGSTQPQHF. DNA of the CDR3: TGTGCCAGTAAGGGGCACAGGGGAAGTACTCAGCCCCAGCATTTT.

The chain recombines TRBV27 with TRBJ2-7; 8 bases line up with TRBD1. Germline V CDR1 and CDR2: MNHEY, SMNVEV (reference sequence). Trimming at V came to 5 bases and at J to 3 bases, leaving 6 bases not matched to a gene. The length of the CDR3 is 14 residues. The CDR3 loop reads CASSAPGGVYEQYF. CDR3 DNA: TGTGCCAGCAGTGCCCCAGGGGGCGTCTACGAGCAGTACTTC.

The CDR3 sequence: CSARGGETQYF. The CDR3 region has the DNA TGCAGTGCTAGAGGAGGAGAGACCCAGTACTTC. This sequence joins TRBV20-1 and TRBJ2-5; D is undetermined. CDR1 and CDR2 (germline): DFQATT, SNEGSKA (reference sequence). The length of the CDR3 is 11 residues. The V end was cut by 1 base, the J end by 4 bases, with 4 bases between.

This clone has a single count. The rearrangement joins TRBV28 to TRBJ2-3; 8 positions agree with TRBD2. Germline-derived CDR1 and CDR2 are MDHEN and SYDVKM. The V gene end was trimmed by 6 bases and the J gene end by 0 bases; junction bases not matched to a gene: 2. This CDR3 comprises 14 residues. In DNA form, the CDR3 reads TGTGCCAGCAGCCTAGCGGGTAGCACAGATACGCAGTATTTT. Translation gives CASSLAGSTDTQYF.

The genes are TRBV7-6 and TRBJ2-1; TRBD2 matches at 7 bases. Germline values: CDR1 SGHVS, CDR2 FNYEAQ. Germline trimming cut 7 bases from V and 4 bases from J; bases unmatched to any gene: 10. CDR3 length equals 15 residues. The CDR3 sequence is CASTPSWRGYNEQFF. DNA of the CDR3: TGTGCCAGCACCCCCTCGTGGCGGGGGTACAATGAGCAGTTCTTC. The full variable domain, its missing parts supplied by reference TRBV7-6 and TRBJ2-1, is GAGVSQSPRYKVTKRGQDVALRCDPISGHVSLYWYRQALGQGPEFLTYFNYEAQQDKSGLPNDRFSAERPEGSISTLTIQRTEQRDSAMYRCASTPSWRGYNEQFFGPGTRLTVL.

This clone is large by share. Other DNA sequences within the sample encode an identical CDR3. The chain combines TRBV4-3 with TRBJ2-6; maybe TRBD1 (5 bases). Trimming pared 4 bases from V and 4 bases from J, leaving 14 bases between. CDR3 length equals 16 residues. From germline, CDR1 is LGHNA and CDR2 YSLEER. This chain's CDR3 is CASSPGAGSGANVLTF. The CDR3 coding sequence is TGCGCCAGCAGCCCTGGCGCAGGGTCCGGGGCCAACGTCCTGACTTTC.

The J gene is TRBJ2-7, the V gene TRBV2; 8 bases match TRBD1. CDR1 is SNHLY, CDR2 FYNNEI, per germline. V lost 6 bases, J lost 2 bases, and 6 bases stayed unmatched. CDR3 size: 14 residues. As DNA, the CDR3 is TGTGCCAGCAGCAAACCGGGACAGGCCTACGAGCAGTACTTC. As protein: CASSKPGQAYEQYF.